The 27 T cell receptor beta chains below all came from one sample that was sequenced in a study of blood T cell repertoires in COVID-19. Sequenced by immunoSEQ multiplex PCR; TCRdb stores in-frame clones only, minus some. The sample lists 290,000 or so clones; approximately 86% were seen once. The sequenced sample was peripheral blood. All receptors derive from a man in his 70s with acute or convalescent COVID-19.

The J gene is TRBJ2-1, the V gene TRBV5-1; TRBD2 matches 7 bases. V was clipped by 6 bases and J by 7 bases; unmatched bases: 10. This CDR3 is built from 14 residues. Germline V gene lookup returns CDR1 SGHRS and CDR2 YFSETQ. For the CDR3, the DNA is TGCGCCAGCACCGAAATCATGGGGGGGAATGAGCAGTTCTTC. Translated, it gives CASTEIMGGNEQFF.

The CDR3 loop reads CAWSGLQKGLLYNEQFF. CDR3 sequence (DNA): TGTGCCTGGAGCGGATTACAAAAGGGGCTCCTTTACAATGAGCAGTTCTTC. The rearrangement joins TRBV30 to TRBJ2-1, with TRBD1 as a possible D gene (5 bases). This CDR3 contains 17 residues. Germline CDR1 is GTSNPN and CDR2 is SVGIG (reference sequence). Trimming cost V 3 bases and J 4 bases, with 22 bases left between them.

This clone showed up just a few times. The rearrangement links TRBV6-5 to TRBJ2-5; possibly TRBD1 for D (5 bases). The germline V gene encodes CDR1 MNHEY and CDR2 SVGAGI. The length of the CDR3 is 14 residues. The germline V and J ends were trimmed by 6 bases and 4 bases, with 15 bases remaining between them. The CDR3 region has the DNA TGTGCCAGCAGCCAGAGTGGGGCTCCAGAGACCCAGTACTTC. Translated, it gives CASSQSGAPETQYF.

The chain couples TRBV19 to TRBJ2-5; TRBD2 might be the D (6 bases). The germline V gene encodes CDR1 LNHDA and CDR2 SQIVND (reference sequence). Deletions cut 4 bases from V and 2 bases from J, with 11 bases between. This CDR3 region has 14 residues. Here the CDR3 DNA reads TGTGCCAGTAGTACCCGACTAGGTCAAGAGACCCAGTACTTC. Translated, it gives CASSTRLGQETQYF.

The chain uses TRBV11-2 and TRBJ2-3; 8 bases are shared with TRBD2. Germline V lookup: CDR1 SGHAT, CDR2 FQNNGV. V lost 1 base, J lost 0 bases, and 6 bases stayed unmatched. The CDR3 consists of 17 residues. The CDR3 nucleotides are TGTGCCAGCAGCTTAGTCCCACTAGCGGATAGCACAGATACGCAGTATTTT. This sequence encodes CASSLVPLADSTDTQYF.

This clone has a single count. The rearrangement uses TRBV28 and TRBJ2-6; no reliable D call. V lost 4 bases, J lost 0 bases, and 7 bases lay in between. CDR1 and CDR2 from the germline V gene are MDHEN and SYDVKM. The CDR3 is made up of 15 amino acids. CDR3 bases: TGTGCCAGCAGTTCTCCCTACTCTGGGGCCAACGTCCTGACTTTC. Protein product: CASSSPYSGANVLTF. The variable domain in full, completed from reference TRBV28 and TRBJ2-6, reads DVKVTQSSRYLVKRTGEKVFLECVQDMDHENMFWYRQDPGLGLRLIYFSYDVKMKEKGDIPEGYSVSREKKERFSLILESASTNQTSMYLCASSSPYSGANVLTFGAGSRLTVL.

The rearrangement joins TRBV27 to TRBJ1-3; D gene unclear. Deletions cut 2 bases from V and 0 bases from J, with 8 bases between. The CDR3 runs 15 residues. CDR1 MNHEY and CDR2 SMNVEV come from the germline V gene (reference sequence). This CDR3 is CASSLMGASGNTIYF. The DNA of the CDR3 is TGTGCCAGCAGTTTAATGGGCGCCTCTGGAAACACCATATATTTT.

The J gene is TRBJ2-2, the V gene TRBV11-3; D unresolved. Trimming shortened V by 0 bases and J by 2 bases, and 7 bases separated the two germline ends. CDR1 is SGHNT, CDR2 YENEEA, per germline. The CDR3 totals 15 residues. The CDR3 protein is CASSLDGLNTGELFF. The CDR3 region has the DNA TGTGCCAGCAGCTTAGATGGGCTCAACACCGGGGAGCTGTTTTTT.

As to this clone: This sample includes further DNA sequences coding for the same CDR3. V is TRBV19 and J is TRBJ2-2, with TRBD2 matching over 12 bases. V shed 3 bases and J 3 bases; nucleotides not matched to a gene: 5. Germline assignment: CDR1 LNHDA and CDR2 SQIVND (reference sequence). CDR3 length equals 17 residues. The CDR3 nucleotides read TGTGCCAGTAGTATTCCTAGCGGGAGGGGCCACACCGGGGAGCTGTTTTTT. This sequence encodes CASSIPSGRGHTGELFF.

V and J are TRBV4-2 and TRBJ1-2; unclear D gene. V lost 0 bases and J 6 bases, leaving 5 bases between the germline ends. CDR1 and CDR2 from the germline V gene are LGHNA and YNFKEQ. The CDR3 runs to 12 residues. For the CDR3, the DNA is TGTGCCAGCAGCCAAGATCCCGATGGCTACACCTTC. Residues: CASSQDPDGYTF.

CDR3 protein: CASSVAPAGYGTEAFF. As DNA, the CDR3 is TGTGCCAGCAGCGTAGCTCCGGCAGGGTATGGCACTGAAGCTTTCTTT. The chain carries TRBV9 and TRBJ1-1; D might be TRBD1 (5 bases). The CDR3 runs 16 residues. CDR1 SGDLS and CDR2 YYNGEE come from the germline V gene. The ends were cut back, 0 bases at V and 4 bases at J, with 16 bases in the middle.

The chain links TRBV4-3 to TRBJ2-5; TRBD2 aligns across 7 bases. Germline CDR1 reads LGHNA; CDR2 reads YSLEER. This CDR3 is 15 amino acids long. The V and J ends lost 1 base and 4 bases, in that order; junction bases with no gene match: 6. The CDR3 region is CASSQGPGGVETQYF. Here the CDR3 DNA reads TGCGCCAGCAGCCAAGGCCCGGGAGGTGTAGAGACCCAGTACTTC.

Turning to this clone: The same CDR3 also results from other DNA sequences found in this sample. The chain recombines TRBV5-1 with TRBJ2-7; 12 nucleotides line up with TRBD1. The V and J ends lost 3 bases and 4 bases, in that order; junction bases with no gene match: 2. This CDR3 is built from 14 residues. The germline V gene has CDR1 SGHRS and CDR2 YFSETQ. For the CDR3, the DNA is TGCGCCAGCAGCTCGGGACAGGGGGCATACGAGCAGTACTTC. It encodes CASSSGQGAYEQYF.

The chain joins TRBV2 to TRBJ2-2; 10 bases agree with TRBD2. In germline, CDR1 is SNHLY, CDR2 FYNNEI. This CDR3 is 14 amino acids long. Trimming took 5 bases from V and 6 from J; bases not matched to a gene: 3. The chain's CDR3 is CASSSGTSAGELFF. The CDR3 DNA reads TGTGCCAGCAGTTCCGGGACTAGCGCCGGGGAGCTGTTTTTT.

The chain has TRBV5-1 and TRBJ2-3, with 8 positions matching TRBD2. Germline CDR1 SGHRS, CDR2 YFSETQ. With 4 bases clipped from V and 6 bases from J, the junction kept 10 bases outside the gene matches. This CDR3 region has 15 residues. The CDR3 is CASSLAGTSADTQYF. The CDR3 nucleotides are TGCGCCAGCAGCCTGGCCGGGACTAGTGCTGATACGCAGTATTTT.

The chain recombines TRBV6-1 with TRBJ1-5, with unresolved D. The germline CDR1 and CDR2 sequences are MNHNS and SASEGT. This CDR3 is 15 amino acids long. V was shortened by 2 bases and J by 0 bases, with 8 bases between the two germline ends. CDR3: CASSEMDFSNQPQHF. The CDR3 region has the DNA TGTGCCAGCAGTGAAATGGACTTTAGCAATCAGCCCCAGCATTTT.

This clone has only one observation. The rearrangement joins TRBV28 to TRBJ1-2; D unresolved. V lost 7 bases and J 8 bases, leaving 17 bases between the germline ends. The length of the CDR3 is 13 residues. Germline V gene lookup returns CDR1 MDHEN and CDR2 SYDVKM. CDR3 DNA sequence: TGTGCCAGCACAGTGCCACAGCCTGGCGGCTACACCTTC. This gives the protein CASTVPQPGGYTF.

In regard to this clone: This likely reflects a read error, since a far larger clone is one base away. The rearrangement links TRBV7-9 to TRBJ2-7; 7 positions agree with TRBD1. With 3 bases clipped from V and 2 bases from J, the junction kept 1 base outside the gene matches. This CDR3 spans 13 amino acids. Germline values: CDR1 SEHNR, CDR2 FQNEAQ (reference sequence). CDR3 DNA sequence: TGTGCCAGCAGCTTCGGACAGGCCTACGAGCAGTACTTC. This sequence encodes CASSFGQAYEQYF. Variable domain in full (rest from reference TRBV7-9 and TRBJ2-7): DTGVSQNPRHKITKRGQNVTFRCDPISEHNRLYWYRQTLGQGPEFLTYFQNEAQLEKSRLLSDRFSAERPKGSFSTLEIQRTEQGDSAMYLCASSFGQAYEQYFGPGTRLTVT.

The CDR3 spells CASSFARGIEAFF. The CDR3 DNA follows: TGTGCCAGCTCATTTGCCAGGGGAATCGAAGCTTTCTTT. The rearrangement joins TRBV18 to TRBJ1-1; the D gene is possibly TRBD1 (6 bases). CDR3 length equals 13 residues. CDR1 and CDR2 from the germline V gene are KGHSH and LQKENI. V lost 5 bases and J lost 8, with 15 bases in between.

This chain connects TRBV18 to TRBJ1-5; D is unclear. V was shortened by 1 base and J by 0 bases, with 7 bases between the two germline ends. The CDR3 has 15 residues. Germline CDR1 is KGHSH and CDR2 is LQKENI. This chain's CDR3 is CASSPLPNSNQPQHF. In DNA form, the CDR3 reads TGTGCCAGCTCACCACTCCCTAATAGCAATCAGCCCCAGCATTTT.

This sequence joins TRBV7-8 and TRBJ1-5, with a weak D call TRBD1 (6 bases). This CDR3 spans 14 amino acids. CDR1 SGHVS and CDR2 FQNEAQ come from the germline V gene. V lost 5 bases to trimming and J lost 2 bases, with 10 bases between them. This CDR3 is CASSRDRRNQPQHF. CDR3 coding DNA: TGTGCCAGCAGCCGTGACAGGCGCAATCAGCCCCAGCATTTT.

This sequence joins TRBV28 and TRBJ1-5; no firm D call. CDR1 MDHEN and CDR2 SYDVKM come from the germline V gene. The CDR3 is made up of 17 amino acids. Between the trimmed V and J ends, which lost 6 bases and 2 bases, there was a span of 20 bases. CDR3: CASRKTRRGLGNQPQHF. In nucleotides, the CDR3 is TGTGCCAGCAGGAAAACGAGACGAGGGCTGGGCAATCAGCCCCAGCATTTT.

With respect to this clone: Different DNA sequences within this sample yield the same CDR3. V gene TRBV28 combines with J gene TRBJ1-4; 8 bases fit TRBD1. CDR1 MDHEN and CDR2 SYDVKM come from the germline V gene. The CDR3 loop spans 15 amino acids. The V segment lost 2 bases and the J segment 4 bases; nucleotides outside the gene matches: 3. DNA of the CDR3: TGTGCCAGCAGTTTAGGTGGACAGGGTAATGAAAAACTGTTTTTT. Amino acids: CASSLGGQGNEKLFF.

The chain recombines TRBV9 with TRBJ2-5; TRBD1 aligns across 8 bases. Germline V gene lookup returns CDR1 SGDLS and CDR2 YYNGEE. The CDR3 runs 13 residues. V lost 4 bases to trimming and J lost 5 bases; unmatched junction nucleotides: 4. The CDR3 DNA follows: TGTGCCAGCAGCAAACAGGGGGAGGAGACCCAGTACTTC. Protein: CASSKQGEETQYF. The variable domain in full, with the rest retrieved from reference TRBV9 and TRBJ2-5, is DSGVTQTPKHLITATGQRVTLRCSPRSGDLSVYWYQQSLDQGLQFLIQYYNGEERAKGNILERFSAQQFPDLHSELNLSSLELGDSALYFCASSKQGEETQYFGPGTRLLVL.

This clone was seen just once. The V and J genes are TRBV2 and TRBJ1-1, with 7 bases lining up with TRBD1. The CDR3 extends over 13 amino acids. J was trimmed by 0 bases and V by 6 bases; bases with no gene match: 1. Germline CDR1 and CDR2: SNHLY and FYNNEI. DNA of the CDR3: TGTGCCAGCAGCGACAGGGTGAACACTGAAGCTTTCTTT. It specifies CASSDRVNTEAFF.

V usage is TRBV7-2 and J usage is TRBJ1-6, with 9 bases lining up with TRBD1. V lost 2 bases to trimming and J lost 7 bases; unmatched junction nucleotides: 6. Germline values: CDR1 SGHTA, CDR2 FQGNSA. This CDR3 has 16 amino acids. The CDR3, as DNA: TGTGCCAGCAGCTTACGAGCGGGACAGGGAAATTCACCCCTCCACTTT. Translated, it gives CASSLRAGQGNSPLHF.

This chain joins TRBV6-5 and TRBJ1-6, with no clear D. Trimming cost V 2 bases and J 10 bases, with 15 bases left between them. The CDR3 has 15 residues. Germline assignment: CDR1 MNHEY and CDR2 SVGAGI. The CDR3 here is CASSYDVGDWSPLHF. Here the CDR3 DNA reads TGTGCCAGCAGTTACGACGTCGGGGATTGGTCACCCCTCCACTTT.